This TCR beta chain stems from a study of T cell changes during pregnancy in multiple sclerosis. The protocol was immunoSEQ multiplex PCR, while the TCRdb copy is restricted to in-frame clones and leaves out a portion. This table holds just under 100,000 clones, approximately 93% found once. Germline-derived CDR1 and CDR2 are MNHEY and SMNVEV (reference sequence). V was clipped by 8 bases and J by 6 bases, with 11 bases between them. The CDR3 runs to 12 residues. The chain employs TRBV27 and TRBJ1-5; TRBD1 might be the D (5 bases). This specimen was peripheral blood, taken after pregnancy. The origin of this receptor is a female donor with multiple sclerosis, enrolled in a pregnancy study. The CDR3 DNA sequence: TGTGCCAGCGGCGGGGGGGTTCAGCCCCAGCATTTT. This translates into CASGGGVQPQHF.